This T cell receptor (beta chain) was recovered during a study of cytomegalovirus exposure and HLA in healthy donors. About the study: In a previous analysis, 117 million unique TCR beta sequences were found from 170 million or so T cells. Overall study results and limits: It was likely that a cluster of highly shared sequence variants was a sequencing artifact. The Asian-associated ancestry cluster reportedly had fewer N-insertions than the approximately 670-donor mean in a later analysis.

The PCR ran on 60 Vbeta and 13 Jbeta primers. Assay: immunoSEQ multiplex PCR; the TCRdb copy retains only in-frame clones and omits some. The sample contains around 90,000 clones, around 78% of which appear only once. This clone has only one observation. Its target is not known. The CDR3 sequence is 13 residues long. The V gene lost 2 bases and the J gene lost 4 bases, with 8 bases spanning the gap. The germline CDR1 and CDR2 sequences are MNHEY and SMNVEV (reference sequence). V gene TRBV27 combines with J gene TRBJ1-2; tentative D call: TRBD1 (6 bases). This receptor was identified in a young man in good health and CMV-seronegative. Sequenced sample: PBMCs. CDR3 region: CASSLTGFYGYTF. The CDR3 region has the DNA TGTGCCAGCAGTTTAACAGGGTTCTATGGCTACACCTTC.